This T cell receptor (beta chain) was identified in a study of shared clonotypes between healthy human individuals. At the level of the study: Every donor yielded three CD4 naive, three CD4 memory, two CD8 naive and one CD8 memory plate.

Naive CD8 cells comprised CD45RO-negative, CCR7-positively selected cells, excluding terminally differentiated effector memory CD45RA+ cells. The donors, all of them Caucasian adults, lived in Nashville, Tennessee. Every subset's genomic DNA went evenly onto several immunoSEQ plates. The assay was immunoSEQ multiplex PCR, and TCRdb's table has in-frame clones only and misses some. Counted here are fewer than 700,000 clones, about 95% occurring once; the ten biggest clones make up over 0.09%. General study points: Around 5% was the fraction of naive CD4 clonotypes found shared across several donors.

A word on this clone: Antigen: not known.

The specimen sequenced was naive CD8+ T cells sorted from blood. This TCR was sampled from a woman aged 25 to 45 in good health.

The CDR3 sequence is CAWSVRGSYEQYF. Written as DNA, the CDR3 is TGTGCCTGGAGTGTTAGGGGCTCCTACGAGCAGTACTTC. The gene calls are TRBV30 and TRBJ2-7, with TRBD1 as a possible D gene (5 bases). Trimming took 0 bases from V and 0 from J, leaving 6 bases between them. Germline V gives CDR1 GTSNPN, CDR2 SVGIG (reference sequence). The CDR3 sequence is 13 residues long.